The 29 T cell receptor beta chains below were found in one sample sequenced in a study of blood T cell repertoires in COVID-19. Repertoires were generated with immunoSEQ multiplex PCR, while TCRdb's copy carries only in-frame clones and drops some. The sample consists of approximately 390,000 clones, approximately 87% of them appearing once. Sequencing was carried out using PBMCs or T cells enriched from blood (not recorded which). The origin of the receptors is a woman aged 45-60 years who had recovered from COVID-19.

This chain connects TRBV28 to TRBJ2-3, with TRBD2 matching over 8 bases. Germline CDR1 reads MDHEN; CDR2 reads SYDVKM. The V gene end was trimmed by 1 base and the J gene end by 5 bases; junction bases not matched to a gene: 5. The CDR3 totals 15 residues. The CDR3 loop reads CASSLYGGARDTQYF. The CDR3 DNA reads as TGTGCCAGCAGTTTATACGGGGGGGCGCGAGATACGCAGTATTTT.

The J gene is TRBJ1-1, the V gene TRBV27; 8 bases fit TRBD1. Germline V gene sequence: CDR1 MNHEY, CDR2 SMNVEV (reference sequence). V gave up 5 bases and J gave up 0 bases; unmatched junction bases: 5. This CDR3 comprises 15 residues. The CDR3 nucleotides are TGTGCCAGCAGTCCAGGGGGCGCGATGAACACTGAAGCTTTCTTT. This codes for CASSPGGAMNTEAFF.

V usage is TRBV12-5 and J usage is TRBJ1-2; D is possibly TRBD1 (5 bases). Trimming pared 3 bases from V and 4 bases from J, leaving 12 bases between. CDR3 length: 14 amino acids. From germline, CDR1 is LGHNT and CDR2 FRNRAP. The CDR3 region has the DNA TGTGCTAGTGGTTTCTCGGGGGGTCCCTATGGCTACACCTTC. As protein: CASGFSGGPYGYTF.

CDR3 sequence reads: CASSLDRGQVYEKLFF. The CDR3 bases are TGCGCCAGCAGCTTGGACAGGGGGCAGGTCTATGAAAAACTGTTTTTT. V is TRBV5-1 and J is TRBJ1-4; 9 bases match TRBD1. This CDR3 is built from 16 residues. Trimming at V came to 0 bases and at J to 6 bases, leaving 6 bases not matched to a gene. Germline CDR1 reads SGHRS; CDR2 reads YFSETQ.

The rearrangement joins TRBV9 to TRBJ1-2; 7 nucleotides agree with TRBD1. CDR1 SGDLS and CDR2 YYNGEE come from the germline V gene. The CDR3 is made up of 16 amino acids. Germline trimming cut 3 bases from V and 4 bases from J; bases unmatched to any gene: 12. As DNA, the CDR3 is TGTGCCAGCAGCGAAGGGACAGAACCTATATCCTATGGCTACACCTTC. This sequence encodes CASSEGTEPISYGYTF.

The V gene is TRBV10-3, the J gene TRBJ2-2; the D gene is possibly TRBD2 (6 bases). V lost 4 bases and J lost 5, with 17 bases in between. The CDR3 runs to 16 residues. Looked up from germline, CDR1 is ENHRY and CDR2 is SYGVKD. The CDR3 here is CAISGEFGGGTGELFF. For the CDR3, the DNA is TGTGCCATCAGTGGAGAATTCGGGGGAGGTACCGGGGAGCTGTTTTTT.

The V gene is TRBV7-9, the J gene TRBJ2-2; D not certain. Germline-derived CDR1 and CDR2 are SEHNR and FQNEAQ (reference sequence). The CDR3 has 15 residues. Trimming stripped 3 bases from V and 0 bases from J, with 8 bases between. This CDR3 reads CASSFGPTNTGELFF. CDR3 nucleotide sequence: TGTGCCAGCAGCTTCGGTCCAACGAACACCGGGGAGCTGTTTTTT.

V usage is TRBV19 and J usage is TRBJ2-1; D may be TRBD1 (6 bases). The CDR3 is 17 residues long. The V gene lost 6 bases and the J gene lost 9 bases, with 27 bases spanning the gap. Germline V lookup: CDR1 LNHDA, CDR2 SQIVND (reference sequence). CDR3 DNA: TGTGCCAGTAGCCCCCGAATCTACAGGGATGGTCAAGGTGAGCAGTTCTTC. This encodes CASSPRIYRDGQGEQFF.

The chain joins TRBV3-1 (or the pseudogene TRBV3-2) to TRBJ2-7; no reliable D call. Germline values: CDR1 LGHDT, CDR2 YNNKEL (reference sequence). This CDR3 contains 12 residues. V was clipped by 3 bases and J by 2 bases, with 5 bases between them. In DNA, the CDR3 is TGTGCCAGCAGCCAGCGCGCCTACGAGCAGTACTTC. Translation: CASSQRAYEQYF.

The J gene is TRBJ1-5, the V gene TRBV19; the match to TRBD1 covers 12 bases. CDR3 size: 15 residues. V lost 9 bases, J lost 2 bases, and 5 bases stayed unmatched. Germline V CDR1 and CDR2: LNHDA, SQIVND (reference sequence). CDR3 sequence (DNA): TGTGCCAGCCAAGGGACAGGGGGCGGCAATCAGCCCCAGCATTTT. It encodes CASQGTGGGNQPQHF.

The genes are TRBV7-2 and TRBJ2-7, with a tentative D call TRBD1 (5 bases). CDR1 is SGHTA and CDR2 is FQGNSA in the germline V gene. The ends were cut back, 5 bases at V and 4 bases at J, with 9 bases in the middle. CDR3 length: 12 amino acids. CDR3 sequence: CASSDTGYEQYF. The DNA for the CDR3 is TGTGCCAGCAGCGATACAGGATACGAGCAGTACTTC.

The V call is TRBV5-1, the J call TRBJ2-3; TRBD2 aligns across 11 bases. This CDR3 has 17 amino acids. J lost 4 bases, V lost 0 bases, and 7 bases had no gene match. Germline V gene data show CDR1 as SGHRS and CDR2 as YFSETQ. The CDR3 here is CASSLGTSGGPSDTQYF. The CDR3 nucleotides read TGCGCCAGCAGCTTGGGTACTAGCGGGGGTCCGTCAGATACGCAGTATTTT.

The chain links TRBV10-3 to TRBJ1-5, with a possible D match to TRBD1 (6 bases). Germline V gene data show CDR1 as ENHRY and CDR2 as SYGVKD. V was trimmed by 3 bases and J by 7 bases, leaving 13 bases between them. The CDR3 has 14 amino acids. This CDR3 reads CAISDQGFGQPQHF. In nucleotides, the CDR3 is TGTGCCATCAGTGACCAGGGGTTCGGGCAGCCCCAGCATTTT.

The chain is built from TRBV19 and TRBJ1-2; D is perhaps TRBD1 (5 bases). From germline, CDR1 is LNHDA and CDR2 SQIVND (reference sequence). Trimming left V 3 bases short and J 5 bases short, with 10 bases between. The CDR3 has 13 residues. CDR3 coding DNA: TGTGCCAGTAGTATCGCCAGGGCTTATGGCTACACCTTC. Translation: CASSIARAYGYTF.

The genes are TRBV19 and TRBJ2-1; D possibly corresponds to TRBD2 (5 bases). With 4 bases removed from V and 5 bases from J, the gap between germline ends came to 12 bases. Looked up from germline, CDR1 is LNHDA and CDR2 is SQIVND (reference sequence). The length of the CDR3 is 14 residues. CDR3 protein: CASSTGLVNNEQFF. The CDR3 DNA reads TGTGCCAGTAGTACAGGACTCGTTAACAATGAGCAGTTCTTC.

J is TRBJ1-4 and V is TRBV19; no definite D call. This CDR3 is built from 12 residues. The V and J ends lost 2 bases and 5 bases respectively, with 3 bases between them. CDR1 and CDR2 from the germline V gene are LNHDA and SQIVND (reference sequence). The CDR3 DNA is TGTGCCAGTAGTATACAGAATGAAAAACTGTTTTTT. Protein: CASSIQNEKLFF.

V usage is TRBV4-1 and J usage is TRBJ2-1, with 7 bases identical to TRBD2. CDR3 length: 16 amino acids. After removal of 0 bases from V and 4 bases from J, the junction contained 6 bases not matched to a gene. Germline values: CDR1 MGHRA, CDR2 YSYEKL. CDR3: CASSQEPAGQYNEQFF. The CDR3 coding sequence is TGCGCCAGCAGCCAAGAACCAGCGGGGCAATACAATGAGCAGTTCTTC.

The gene calls are TRBV4-3 and TRBJ2-1, with 10 positions matching TRBD2. This CDR3 contains 16 residues. Germline-derived CDR1 and CDR2 are LGHNA and YSLEER. J was trimmed by 7 bases and V by 4 bases; bases with no gene match: 10. The CDR3 DNA reads TGCGCCAGCAGCCGAGACGGAGCGGGGGGGCTTAATGAGCAGTTCTTC. Translating it yields CASSRDGAGGLNEQFF.

The V and J genes are TRBV20-1 and TRBJ1-2; possibly TRBD1 for D (5 bases). CDR3 size: 11 residues. Trimming removed 7 bases from V and 8 bases from J, with 14 bases in between. Germline V lookup: CDR1 DFQATT, CDR2 SNEGSKA (reference sequence). In nucleotides, the CDR3 is TGCAGTGGCATTAAACAGGCGGGCTACACCTTC. Its protein is CSGIKQAGYTF.

This chain joins TRBV7-2 and TRBJ2-7; D gene uncertain. Per the germline V gene, CDR1 is SGHTA and CDR2 is FQGNSA. V shed 1 base and J shed 0 bases, with 10 bases lying between them. This CDR3 spans 15 amino acids. CDR3 protein: CASSLGYGSSYEQYF. The CDR3 coding sequence is TGTGCCAGCAGCTTAGGTTATGGTAGCTCCTACGAGCAGTACTTC. Filled out from reference TRBV7-2 and TRBJ2-7, the complete variable domain reads GAGVSQSPSNKVTEKGKDVELRCDPISGHTALYWYRQSLGQGLEFLIYFQGNSAPDKSGLPSDRFSAERTGGSVSTLTIQRTQQEDSAVYLCASSLGYGSSYEQYFGPGTRLTVT.

The chain joins TRBV5-1 to TRBJ1-2; perhaps TRBD1 as D (6 bases). V lost 0 bases, J lost 1 base, and 10 bases lay in between. CDR1 is SGHRS, CDR2 YFSETQ, per germline. The CDR3 extends over 15 amino acids. CDR3 amino acids: CASSLEGQNNYGYTF. DNA of the CDR3: TGCGCCAGCAGCTTGGAAGGACAGAATAACTATGGCTACACCTTC. Complete variable domain (other parts from reference TRBV5-1 and TRBJ1-2): KAGVTQTPRYLIKTRGQQVTLSCSPISGHRSVSWYQQTPGQGLQFLFEYFSETQRNKGNFPGRFSGRQFSNSRSEMNVSTLELGDSALYLCASSLEGQNNYGYTFGSGTRLTVV.

This sequence joins TRBV18 and TRBJ1-4; TRBD1 aligns across 7 bases. The CDR3 is made up of 14 amino acids. CDR1 KGHSH and CDR2 LQKENI come from the germline V gene. The junction had 5 bases not matched to a gene; V was cut back by 2 bases and J by 8 bases. This CDR3 reads CASSPGTDGEKLFF. DNA of the CDR3: TGTGCCAGCTCACCAGGGACAGACGGGGAAAAACTGTTTTTT.

The genes are TRBV7-2 and TRBJ1-3, with D possibly matching TRBD1 (5 bases). The germline V and J ends were trimmed by 5 bases and 0 bases, with 20 bases remaining between them. The germline gives CDR1 SGHTA, CDR2 FQGNSA. This CDR3 is 18 amino acids long. The CDR3 coding sequence is TGTGCCAGCAGCCCAGGGTTCCTCGGCACCAACTCTGGAAACACCATATATTTT. Its protein is CASSPGFLGTNSGNTIYF.

CDR3 residues: CSAGQARAFF. The CDR3 nucleotides are TGCAGCGCCGGACAGGCGAGAGCTTTCTTT. V usage is TRBV29-1 and J usage is TRBJ1-1; 7 positions match TRBD1. After removal of 7 bases from V and 10 bases from J, the junction contained 6 bases not matched to a gene. Germline CDR1 and CDR2: SQVTM and ANQGSEA. This CDR3 contains 10 residues.

This chain uses TRBV27 with TRBJ2-7; 12 nucleotides agree with TRBD1. The CDR3 has 16 amino acids. The germline CDR1 and CDR2 sequences are MNHEY and SMNVEV (reference sequence). The ends lost 0 bases at V and 9 bases at J; junction bases unmatched: 9. CDR3 in amino acids: CASSLSTGTGGFRQYF. DNA of the CDR3: TGTGCCAGCAGTTTATCAACCGGGACAGGGGGCTTTCGGCAGTACTTC.

V is TRBV6-2 or TRBV6-3 and J is TRBJ1-5; D is possibly TRBD1 (6 bases). Germline-derived CDR1 and CDR2 are MNHEY and SVGEGT. This CDR3 contains 16 residues. V lost 6 bases and J 5 bases, leaving 20 bases between the germline ends. The CDR3 coding sequence is TGTGCCAGCAGCTCCGATCGCAGGGGTACGGATCAGCCCCAGCATTTT. This sequence encodes CASSSDRRGTDQPQHF.

This sequence joins TRBV7-9 and TRBJ2-3; TRBD1 is a possible D gene (6 bases). The CDR3 length is 16 residues. V gave up 4 bases and J gave up 2 bases, with 16 bases separating them. Germline-derived CDR1 and CDR2 are SEHNR and FQNEAQ (reference sequence). Written as DNA, the CDR3 is TGTGCCAGCAGCTGGGGTCGGGCAGGGGCCACAGATACGCAGTATTTT. It is translated as CASSWGRAGATDTQYF.

In this sample, this clone turned up once. At one of its ends the junction is not consistent with the germline gene, which may arise from a read error. The gene calls are TRBV11-3 and TRBJ1-4; 7 nucleotides agree with TRBD1. The CDR3 runs 11 residues. Germline V gene lookup returns CDR1 SGHNT and CDR2 YENEEA. The CDR3, as DNA: TGTGCCAGCAGCGGGACAGAAAGACTGTTTTTT. Translation: CASSGTERLFF.

The chain employs TRBV29-1 and TRBJ2-7; a weak D match, TRBD1 (7 bases). The CDR3 has 16 amino acids. Germline CDR1 is SQVTM and CDR2 is ANQGSEA. Between the trimmed V and J ends, which lost 0 bases and 4 bases, there was a span of 19 bases. The CDR3 here is CSVEEVVEGAEYEQYF. CDR3 coding DNA: TGCAGCGTTGAAGAGGTCGTGGAGGGGGCTGAGTACGAGCAGTACTTC.